Detailed here is one T cell receptor beta chain. Its antigen is currently not known. A much bigger clone sits one base away, suggesting this may be a read error. This entry is derived from a study of Graves' ophthalmopathy and Graves' hyperthyroidism (dated by TCRdb to 2017 to 2018). Regarding the complete study: Stable hyperthyroidism was defined as no progression to ophthalmopathy within 18 months of follow-up. To explore V-J signatures that distinguish ophthalmopathy from hyperthyroidism, a discovery set of about a hundred patients was enrolled, made up of over 40 with ophthalmopathy and 55 to 65 with stable hyperthyroidism. In about six hyperthyroidism patients, T-cell repertoires of thyroid tissue and blood were compared. The study used signatures of the TCR beta repertoire to tell Graves' ophthalmopathy apart from Graves' hyperthyroidism and to predict which patients would progress to ophthalmopathy. In total, approximately 130 blood samples were TCR-sequenced: 43 ophthalmopathy, roughly 77 hyperthyroidism and some 17 hyperthyroidism-to-ophthalmopathy patients. Following sampling, methimazole starting at 30 mg daily was administered to hyperthyroidism patients, and high-dose intravenous methylprednisolone was administered to ophthalmopathy patients. For independent validation, a separate cohort was made up of 18 hyperthyroidism patients plus 17 patients who later progressed from hyperthyroidism to ophthalmopathy. Here is what the overall study found, with its caveats: Most expanded thyroid clonotypes with frequency above 0.001 were also detected in blood, suggesting blood repertoires may reflect the thyroid immune response. In validation, the model predicted ophthalmopathy progression with 55% to 71% sensitivity and 72.22% specificity; 12 predicted patients were CT-confirmed with GO in a median of approximately 6.5 months. In cross-validation, the 13-signature model distinguished ophthalmopathy from stable hyperthyroidism with nearly 90% sensitivity and approximately 81% specificity, and in the test set the corresponding values were about 80% and 75%. Sample size was not statistically predetermined, and group allocation was not concealed from the investigators.

CDR1 and CDR2 were assigned from the germline V gene as SGHTA and FQGNSA. V was cut back by 2 bases and J by 5 bases, leaving a gap of 10 bases between them. The CDR3 measures 13 amino acids from cysteine to phenylalanine. Here the CDR3 DNA is all that survives: 39 bases in frame from base 1. TCR beta CDR3 regions were amplified from RNA transcripts for repertoire sequencing. A first-round RT-PCR used HTBI primers with the Qiagen OneStep RT-PCR kit, followed by a second-round multiplex PCR, size selection and purification. Libraries were sequenced paired-end with 100 bp reads on an Illumina HiSeq2000. The paper's data handling went like this. SOAPnuke was used to process the reads, removing any read that contained adapters or uncalled bases, had a mean Phred below 15, or lacked an exact match to the constant primer or identifier. COPE v1.2.5 was used to merge high-quality paired reads. Each unique nucleotide sequence was treated as a clonotype, and MiTCR v1.1 was used to align the clonotypes to the IMGT TRB V, D and J references. The analysis was limited to V-J combinations with a frequency above 0.0001, which together covered 99.2% of repertoires. For each V-J combination, a TCR clonal expansion and chaos score was defined as F50 clonal expansion divided by the chaos observed in the TCRdist matrix. Welch's t-statistics and random forest were used to reduce the features to around 13 V-J combinations, which were then used as input to a naive Bayes classifier. Thyroid-blood repertoire similarity was quantified with the Morisita-Horn index. TCRdb reanalyzed the raw reads on its own, using fastp at Q25 for trimming and MiXCR for clone calling, and kept in-frame beta chains. One record per CDR3 amino acid sequence lists the most common genes and DNA. TCRdb assigned the V and J calls; the authors' analysis was not used. The sample table contains about 1.1 million distinct CDR3 sequences; only one count was recorded for about two fifths of them. The top ten clonotypes cover around 10% of the sample.

Hyperthyroidism patients were newly diagnosed, with disease duration under 2 months, and aged 18 to 65 years. Patients with other autoimmune diseases, uncontrolled infections, pregnancy or lactation were excluded from the study. Diagnosis was based on clinical symptoms, serum thyroxine, TRAb, thyroid ultrasound and orbital computed tomography. Total RNA was extracted with Trizol reagent and quality-checked on an Agilent 2100 Bioanalyzer. The specimen was peripheral blood or thyroid tissue (not recorded which). Recombination connected TRBV7-2 to TRBJ2-7, with the D gene uncertain. The receptor's source is an adult man with Graves' hyperthyroidism. The CDR3 amino acid sequence is: CASSLQITHEQYF. The DNA is TGTGCCAGCAGCTTACAGATTACCCACGAGCAGTACTTC.